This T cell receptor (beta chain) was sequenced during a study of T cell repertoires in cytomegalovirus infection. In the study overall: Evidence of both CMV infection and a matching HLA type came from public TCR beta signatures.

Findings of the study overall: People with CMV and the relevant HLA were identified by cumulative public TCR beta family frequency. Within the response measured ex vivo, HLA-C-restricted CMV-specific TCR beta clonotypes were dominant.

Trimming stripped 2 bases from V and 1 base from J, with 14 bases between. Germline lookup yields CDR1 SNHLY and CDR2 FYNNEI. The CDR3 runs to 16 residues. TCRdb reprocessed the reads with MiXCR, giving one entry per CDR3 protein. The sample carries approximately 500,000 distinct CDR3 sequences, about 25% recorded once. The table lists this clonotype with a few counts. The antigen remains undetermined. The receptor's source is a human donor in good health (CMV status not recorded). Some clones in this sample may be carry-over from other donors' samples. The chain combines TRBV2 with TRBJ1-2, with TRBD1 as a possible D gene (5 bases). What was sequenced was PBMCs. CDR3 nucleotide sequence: TGTGCCAGCAGTGAACTTCAAGCAGGGCGTAACTATGGCTACACCTTC. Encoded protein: CASSELQAGRNYGYTF. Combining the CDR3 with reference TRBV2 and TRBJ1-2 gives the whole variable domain EPEVTQTPSHQVTQMGQEVILRCVPISNHLYFYWYRQILGQKVEFLVSFYNNEISEKSEIFDDQFSVERPDGSNFTLKIRSTKLEDSAMYFCASSELQAGRNYGYTFGSGTRLTVV.